These 22 T cell receptor beta chains were all obtained from the same sample, sequenced in a study of T cell responses to AZD1222 COVID-19 vaccine. Libraries were prepared by immunoSEQ multiplex PCR; TCRdb keeps only in-frame clonotypes and omits some of them. This sample has over 110,000 clones; almost 90% occur once, and the top ten carry approximately 1.6%. The sequenced sample was peripheral blood, obtained 28 days after the second AZD1222 dose. Every receptor here comes from an adult who received the AZD1222 COVID-19 vaccine.

The chain joins TRBV9 to TRBJ1-2; no clear D. With 4 bases removed from V and 0 bases from J, the gap between germline ends came to 13 bases. CDR3 size: 15 residues. Germline values: CDR1 SGDLS, CDR2 YYNGEE. CDR3 nucleotide sequence: TGTGCCAGCAGCCCCAGAGAACGCCCTAACTATGGCTACACCTTC. Translating it yields CASSPRERPNYGYTF.

This chain uses TRBV18 with TRBJ1-5; D is undetermined. The CDR3 consists of 13 residues. The V gene's germline CDR1 is KGHSH and CDR2 LQKENI. Trimming cost V 3 bases and J 0 bases, with 3 bases left between them. The CDR3 spells CASSPHSNQPQHF. The CDR3 region has the DNA TGTGCCAGCTCACCCCATAGCAATCAGCCCCAGCATTTT.

The chain recombines TRBV4-3 with TRBJ1-5, with unresolved D. V lost 4 bases and J 6 bases, leaving 16 bases between the germline ends. Looked up from germline, CDR1 is LGHNA and CDR2 is YSLEER. The CDR3 loop spans 15 amino acids. The CDR3 nucleotides are TGCGCCAGCAGCCCAAGTGGAGGGTCTACTCAGCCCCAGCATTTT. Translation: CASSPSGGSTQPQHF.

The V and J genes are TRBV27 and TRBJ1-2; 8 bases map to TRBD1. Losses at the gene ends were 3 bases for V and 2 bases for J; bases not matched to a gene: 2. CDR3 length: 14 amino acids. Germline V gene data show CDR1 as MNHEY and CDR2 as SMNVEV (reference sequence). The CDR3 sequence is CASSFQGANYGYTF. The CDR3 nucleotides read TGTGCCAGCAGTTTCCAGGGGGCGAACTATGGCTACACCTTC.

This chain uses TRBV2 with TRBJ2-7, with TRBD2 identical over 10 bases. Germline loops: CDR1 SNHLY, CDR2 FYNNEI. CDR3 length: 13 amino acids. V trimming: 3 bases; J trimming: 7 bases; junction bases outside the gene matches: 3. The CDR3 region has the DNA TGTGCCAGCAGTGAGCCTAGCGGGAGAGAGCAGTACTTC. As protein: CASSEPSGREQYF.

This sequence joins TRBV24-1 and TRBJ2-7; maybe TRBD1 (6 bases). Per germline, CDR1 KGHDR and CDR2 SFDVKD. V was cut by 7 bases and J by 2 bases, with 17 bases left in between. This CDR3 spans 15 amino acids. CDR3 loop: CATRGAQVEPYEQYF. The CDR3 DNA follows: TGTGCCACCAGGGGGGCCCAGGTTGAGCCCTACGAGCAGTACTTC.

The chain employs TRBV5-1 and TRBJ2-3; weak D call: TRBD2 (6 bases). CDR1 is SGHRS, CDR2 YFSETQ, per germline. The CDR3 covers 17 residues. V was cut by 4 bases and J by 0 bases, with 18 bases left in between. In nucleotides, the CDR3 is TGCGCCAGCAGCAAGACCATTAGCGGAGCTAGCACAGATACGCAGTATTTT. Its protein is CASSKTISGASTDTQYF.

This chain uses TRBV10-3 with TRBJ2-1; 8 bases match TRBD2. Trimming took 4 bases from V and 0 from J; bases not matched to a gene: 8. Germline values: CDR1 ENHRY, CDR2 SYGVKD. The CDR3 runs 17 residues. The CDR3 sequence: CAISASSGLSSYNEQFF. In DNA, the CDR3 is TGTGCCATCAGTGCTTCTAGCGGGCTAAGCTCCTACAATGAGCAGTTCTTC.

This chain connects TRBV28 to TRBJ2-1; D might be TRBD2 (5 bases). V was shortened by 9 bases and J by 9 bases, with 18 bases between the two germline ends. Germline V gene sequence: CDR1 MDHEN, CDR2 SYDVKM. The CDR3 length is 13 residues. CDR3 sequence reads: CASVKTGKGEQFF. In DNA form, the CDR3 reads TGTGCCAGTGTCAAGACGGGGAAAGGTGAGCAGTTCTTC.

The chain employs TRBV2 and TRBJ2-5, with TRBD2 matching 7 bases. The V segment lost 7 bases and the J segment 4 bases; nucleotides outside the gene matches: 9. CDR3 length: 14 residues. Germline assignment: CDR1 SNHLY and CDR2 FYNNEI. CDR3 protein: CASNPLREGETQYF. The CDR3 coding sequence is TGTGCCAGCAATCCCCTAAGGGAGGGAGAGACCCAGTACTTC.

The rearrangement links TRBV3-1 (or the pseudogene TRBV3-2) to TRBJ1-1; 7 bases are a match to TRBD1. Germline assignment: CDR1 LGHDT and CDR2 YNNKEL (reference sequence). The ends lost 5 bases at V and 8 bases at J; junction bases unmatched: 14. CDR3 length equals 15 residues. As DNA, the CDR3 is TGTGCCAGCAGCAACACCGGGACAGCCGGTAGGGAAGCTTTCTTT. As protein: CASSNTGTAGREAFF.

The chain links TRBV10-1 to TRBJ1-1; D might be TRBD1 (6 bases). The CDR3 loop spans 17 amino acids. V was cut by 0 bases and J by 1 base, with 15 bases left in between. CDR1 and CDR2 from the germline V gene are WNHNN and SYGVQD (reference sequence). CDR3: CASSESRDRLTNTEAFF. DNA for the CDR3: TGCGCCAGCAGTGAGTCTAGAGACAGGCTCACGAACACTGAAGCTTTCTTT.

The V call is TRBV18, the J call TRBJ1-5; D is uncertain. Germline V gives CDR1 KGHSH, CDR2 LQKENI. V gave up 3 bases and J gave up 1 base, with 7 bases separating them. The CDR3 has 14 amino acids. The CDR3 sequence is CASSPSSSNQPQHF. CDR3 bases: TGTGCCAGCTCACCGTCGTCGAGCAATCAGCCCCAGCATTTT.

J is TRBJ1-2 and V is TRBV28; TRBD1 might be the D (5 bases). CDR3 length equals 14 residues. V was clipped by 6 bases and J by 11 bases, with 22 bases between them. Germline V CDR1 and CDR2: MDHEN, SYDVKM. This chain's CDR3 is CASSSWGGVNWYTF. CDR3 nucleotide sequence: TGTGCCAGCAGCTCTTGGGGAGGGGTGAATTGGTACACCTTC.

The J gene is TRBJ2-4, the V gene TRBV27, with D possibly being TRBD1 (6 bases). CDR1 is MNHEY, CDR2 SMNVEV, per germline (reference sequence). The length of the CDR3 is 16 residues. V shed 4 bases and J shed 1 base, with 14 bases lying between them. CDR3 sequence: CASSSGQPGAKNIQYF. CDR3 nucleotides: TGTGCCAGCAGTTCCGGACAGCCTGGCGCCAAAAACATTCAGTACTTC.

The chain combines TRBV19 with TRBJ2-1, with 10 bases that match TRBD2. The CDR3 has 19 residues. Germline loops: CDR1 LNHDA, CDR2 SQIVND (reference sequence). V shed 4 bases, J shed 0 bases, and the junction held 12 bases outside the gene matches. The CDR3 loop reads CASSTKASGGPSSYNEQFF. In nucleotides, the CDR3 is TGTGCCAGTAGTACAAAGGCTAGCGGGGGACCGAGCTCCTACAATGAGCAGTTCTTC.

This rearrangement joins TRBV18 to TRBJ1-6; D is uncertain. The CDR3 extends over 15 amino acids. Trimming took off 5 bases at V and 8 bases at J, with 16 bases between the two ends. The germline CDR1 and CDR2 sequences are KGHSH and LQKENI. The DNA of the CDR3 is TGTGCCAGCTCATTTTCGGTTGCGAAGGATTCACCCCTCCACTTT. It encodes CASSFSVAKDSPLHF.

The chain recombines TRBV10-1 with TRBJ1-6, with unresolved D. The germline V and J ends were trimmed by 6 bases and 3 bases, with 6 bases remaining between them. The CDR3 covers 13 residues. CDR1 and CDR2 from the germline V gene are WNHNN and SYGVQD (reference sequence). The CDR3 coding sequence is TGCGCCAGCAGGCAGGACTATAATTCACCCCTCCACTTT. It encodes CASRQDYNSPLHF.

CDR3 sequence (DNA): TGTGCCAGCAGAACTAGGACAGGGAAAAACACTGAAGCTTTCTTT. Translating it yields CASRTRTGKNTEAFF. The chain joins TRBV2 to TRBJ1-1, with TRBD1 matching 8 bases. The junction had 8 bases not matched to a gene; V was cut back by 6 bases and J by 2 bases. The CDR3 sequence is 15 residues long. CDR1 SNHLY and CDR2 FYNNEI come from the germline V gene.

The chain couples TRBV7-6 to TRBJ2-1, with D perhaps TRBD1 (7 bases). Trimming removed 5 bases at V and 0 bases at J, with 14 bases between. The CDR3 runs to 16 residues. Germline lookup yields CDR1 SGHVS and CDR2 FNYEAQ. As DNA, the CDR3 is TGTGCCAGCAGCCCAGGGGGGTCCTTCTCCTACAATGAGCAGTTCTTC. Protein: CASSPGGSFSYNEQFF.

The chain carries TRBV28 and TRBJ1-2, with D perhaps TRBD1 (5 bases). Trimming stripped 3 bases from V and 8 bases from J, with 13 bases between. From germline, CDR1 is MDHEN and CDR2 SYDVKM. The CDR3 is 13 residues long. The CDR3, as DNA: TGTGCCAGCAGTTTTGGGGGAGCTCGGGGCTACACCTTC. Its protein is CASSFGGARGYTF.

The chain joins TRBV19 to TRBJ2-7; 11 bases are a match to TRBD1. Unmatched junction bases numbered 10, after V lost 7 bases and J lost 5 bases. Germline lookup yields CDR1 LNHDA and CDR2 SQIVND (reference sequence). The CDR3 covers 15 residues. This CDR3 is CASNDGQGARDEQYF. The CDR3 nucleotides are TGTGCCAGTAACGATGGACAGGGGGCGCGCGACGAGCAGTACTTC.